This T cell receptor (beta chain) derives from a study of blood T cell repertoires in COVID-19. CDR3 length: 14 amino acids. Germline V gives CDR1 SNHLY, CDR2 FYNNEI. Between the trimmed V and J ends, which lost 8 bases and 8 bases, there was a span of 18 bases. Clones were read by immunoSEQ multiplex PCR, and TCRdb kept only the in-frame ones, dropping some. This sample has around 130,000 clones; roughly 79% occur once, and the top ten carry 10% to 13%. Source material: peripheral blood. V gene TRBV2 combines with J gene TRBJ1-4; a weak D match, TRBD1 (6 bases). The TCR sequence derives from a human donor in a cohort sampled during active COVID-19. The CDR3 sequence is CASLGGLTREKLFF. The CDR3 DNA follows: TGTGCCAGCCTTGGGGGCCTAACCCGGGAAAAACTGTTTTTT.